Listed below are T cell receptor beta chains from one sample, sequenced in a study of blood T cell repertoires in COVID-19. Assay: immunoSEQ multiplex PCR; the TCRdb copy retains only in-frame clones and omits some. The table lists 300,000 to 350,000 clones, roughly 89% of them singletons. The sample consisted of peripheral blood. The source of these receptors is a woman aged 35 to 49 with COVID-19, enrolled during active disease. CDR3s include the opening cysteine and the closing phenylalanine or tryptophan. D genes are given only for firm matches.

TRBJ2-7	TRBD1	TRBV19	CASKDRGGHEQYF	TGTGCCAGTAAAGACAGGGGCGGCCACGAGCAGTACTTC
TRBJ2-1	-	TRBV2	CASSSPSREQFF	TGTGCCAGCAGTTCACCTTCTAGGGAGCAGTTCTTC
TRBJ2-7	TRBD1	TRBV4-3	CASSQINYRGHEQYF	TGCGCCAGCAGCCAAATTAACTACAGGGGCCACGAGCAGTACTTC
TRBJ1-4	-	TRBV5-1	CASSLGRGTNEKLFF	TGCGCCAGCAGCTTGGGTCGGGGAACTAATGAAAAACTGTTTTTT
TRBJ2-7	-	TRBV12-3/TRBV12-4	CASRSSPNYEQYF	TGTGCCAGCAGGAGCTCACCTAACTACGAGCAGTACTTC
TRBJ2-3	TRBD1	TRBV7-3	CASSYPGGDTQYF	TGTGCCAGCAGCTATCCAGGGGGCGATACGCAGTATTTT
TRBJ2-1	TRBD2	TRBV30	CAWRISGLALGEQFF	TGTGCCTGGAGGATATCGGGACTAGCTCTTGGTGAGCAGTTCTTC
TRBJ1-1	-	TRBV20-1	CSASQEDTEAFF	TGCAGTGCTAGTCAGGAGGACACTGAAGCTTTCTTT
TRBJ2-6	TRBD1	TRBV7-2	CASSNGQGSSGANVLTF	TGTGCCAGCAGCAATGGACAGGGTAGCTCTGGGGCCAACGTCCTGACTTTC
TRBJ2-2	TRBD2	TRBV5-1	CASSYLLAGGDGELFF	TGCGCCAGCAGCTACCTACTAGCGGGAGGTGACGGGGAGCTGTTTTTT